A single sample gave rise to the 3 T cell receptor beta chains below, sequenced in a study of PD-1 blockade in mismatch repair-deficient tumors (dated by TCRdb to the late 2010s). The method was the immunoSEQ multiplex PCR assay. The clones in this table, taken by TCRdb from immuneACCESS, are in-frame only. Not every clone is retained; where verified, under half of the shortfall comes from an unresolved V gene, and the cause of the rest is unknown. For this sample there are approximately 60,000 clones; about 91% appear just once. The ten largest clones capture over 11% of the sample. The sequences come from peripheral blood, collected 52 weeks after starting pembrolizumab. These receptor sequences come from an adult with mismatch repair-deficient cancer.

V is TRBV6-6 and J is TRBJ1-5; D might be TRBD1 (6 bases). CDR3 length: 14 residues. Germline loops: CDR1 MNHNY, CDR2 SVGAGI (reference sequence). The ends were cut back, 2 bases at V and 4 bases at J, with 9 bases in the middle. DNA of the CDR3: TGTGCCAGCAGTTACGGCCAGGGGAATCAGCCCCAGCATTTT. The encoded protein is CASSYGQGNQPQHF.

The chain uses TRBV29-1 and TRBJ2-5, with D possibly called TRBD1 or TRBD2 (5 bases each). Trimming left V 6 bases short and J 4 bases short, with 18 bases between. Germline CDR1 reads SQVTM; CDR2 reads ANQGSEA. CDR3 size: 14 residues. The CDR3 DNA reads TGCAGCGTCGATCCCGGTGAGGGACCAGAGACCCAGTACTTC. Its translation is CSVDPGEGPETQYF.

The V and J genes are TRBV13 and TRBJ2-3; maybe TRBD2 (5 bases). Trimming left V 5 bases short and J 2 bases short, with 14 bases between. Germline loops: CDR1 PRHDT, CDR2 FYEKMQ (reference sequence). This CDR3 is 15 amino acids long. For the CDR3, the DNA is TGTGCCAGCAGCCCCGGCAGCGACTACACAGATACGCAGTATTTT. It specifies CASSPGSDYTDTQYF.